A single sample gave rise to the 27 T cell receptor beta chains below, sequenced in a study of T cells in Graves' hyperthyroidism and ophthalmopathy. Researchers amplified the TCR beta CDR3 regions from RNA transcripts. First-round RT-PCR targeting the TCR CDR3 was performed with the HTBI primer set. TCRdb called the multiplex PCR reads again in MiXCR, with one record for every CDR3 protein. The sample shows hundreds of thousands of distinct CDR3 sequences, about 25% of them seen only once. Material: blood. These receptors originate from a man in his forties or fifties with Graves' hyperthyroidism that later progressed to Graves' ophthalmopathy.

This clonotype was recorded a few times. The rearrangement joins TRBV7-8 to TRBJ2-7, with D perhaps matching TRBD1 (5 bases). V was shortened by 2 bases and J by 6 bases, with 14 bases between the two germline ends. This CDR3 region has 14 residues. Germline V gene lookup returns CDR1 SGHVS and CDR2 FQNEAQ. CDR3 in amino acids: CASSLRTRVREQYF. DNA of the CDR3: TGTGCCAGCAGCTTACGGACACGCGTACGCGAGCAGTACTTC.

The chain combines TRBV20-1 with TRBJ1-2, with D possibly being TRBD1 (6 bases). The germline V gene encodes CDR1 DFQATT and CDR2 SNEGSKA (reference sequence). The CDR3 is 13 residues long. V lost 3 bases and J 4 bases, leaving 12 bases between the germline ends. The CDR3 bases are TGCAGTGCTAGGGGCGGACAGTTCTATGGCTACACCTTC. Translating it yields CSARGGQFYGYTF.

This clonotype came up many times. The CDR3 does not end in the conserved phenylalanine or tryptophan, so this is likely a read error. The chain joins TRBV11-2 to TRBJ1-5; no clear D gene. V lost 0 bases, J lost 2 bases, and 8 bases lay in between. The CDR3 consists of 15 residues. Germline V CDR1 and CDR2: SGHAT, FQNNGV. The CDR3 coding sequence is TGTGCCAGCAGCTTAGATTCAGGAGGCAATCAGCCCCAGCATCTT. It codes for CASSLDSGGNQPQHL.

The chain links TRBV2 to TRBJ2-7, with 8 bases that match TRBD2. The CDR3 sequence is 14 residues long. Germline CDR1 SNHLY, CDR2 FYNNEI. The V gene end was trimmed by 7 bases and the J gene end by 9 bases; junction bases not matched to a gene: 14. The CDR3: CASILTSDHLGQYF. In DNA form, the CDR3 reads TGTGCCAGCATTCTGACTAGCGACCACCTTGGGCAGTACTTC.

This clonotype was recorded at least ten times. Here the CDR3 reads CASSPPRVANTEAFF. The CDR3 DNA reads TGTGCCAGCAGCCCGCCCCGTGTAGCGAACACTGAAGCTTTCTTT. This chain uses TRBV7-9 with TRBJ1-1; no firm D call. V lost 5 bases, J lost 1 base, and 14 bases lay in between. Looked up from germline, CDR1 is SEHNR and CDR2 is FQNEAQ (reference sequence). This CDR3 region has 15 residues.

This clonotype was detected many times. J is TRBJ1-5 and V is TRBV5-1; D is possibly TRBD1 (6 bases). The CDR3 runs to 13 residues. V lost 5 bases to trimming and J lost 6 bases, with 12 bases between them. Germline lookup yields CDR1 SGHRS and CDR2 YFSETQ. In nucleotides, the CDR3 is TGCGCCAGCAGGGGGGAGGACAGTCAGCCCCAGCATTTT. It encodes CASRGEDSQPQHF.

This clonotype appeared many times. The J gene is TRBJ1-1, the V gene TRBV14, with TRBD1 matching 7 bases. This CDR3 spans 15 amino acids. The V gene's germline CDR1 is SGHDN and CDR2 FVKESK. V lost 3 bases, J lost 2 bases, and 6 bases stayed unmatched. In DNA form, the CDR3 reads TGTGCCAGCAGCCATAGGGCAGGGGGAAACACTGAAGCTTTCTTT. This encodes CASSHRAGGNTEAFF.

This chain uses TRBV6-2 or TRBV6-3 with TRBJ2-7; 13 nucleotides line up with TRBD2. Germline V gene lookup returns CDR1 MNHEY and CDR2 SVGEGT. J lost 2 bases, V lost 2 bases, and 3 bases had no gene match. The CDR3 sequence is 16 residues long. The CDR3 is CASSYRGTSGAYEQYF. CDR3 nucleotides: TGTGCCAGCAGTTACCGAGGGACTAGCGGGGCCTACGAGCAGTACTTC.

The chain is built from TRBV20-1 and TRBJ2-7, with 8 bases that match TRBD1. The CDR3 extends over 14 amino acids. The V gene's germline CDR1 is DFQATT and CDR2 SNEGSKA (reference sequence). The trim removed 4 bases at V and 1 base at J, leaving 6 bases unmatched. CDR3 amino acids: CSATGTGASYEQYF. The CDR3, as DNA: TGCAGTGCTACCGGGACAGGCGCTTCCTACGAGCAGTACTTC.

The table lists this clonotype with many counts. This chain joins TRBV12-3 or TRBV12-4 and TRBJ1-2; weak D call: TRBD1 (5 bases). With 2 bases removed from V and 8 bases from J, the gap between germline ends came to 15 bases. This CDR3 has 14 amino acids. The CDR3 DNA reads TGTGCCAGCAGTTTACTCACAGGTCCCGGGGGCTACACCTTC. Amino acids: CASSLLTGPGGYTF.

The chain recombines TRBV28 with TRBJ1-5; D is ambiguous. V was trimmed by 10 bases and J by 1 base, leaving 8 bases between them. CDR3 length: 12 residues. Germline V gene sequence: CDR1 MDHEN, CDR2 SYDVKM. The CDR3 DNA sequence: TGTGCCACGCAACAGAGCAATCAGCCCCAGCATTTT. Residues: CATQQSNQPQHF.

This clonotype showed up just a few times. The CDR3 nucleotides read TGTGCCAGCCCGGGAGCCCGGCAAGAGACCCAGTACTTC. This sequence encodes CASPGARQETQYF. The chain carries TRBV12-3 or TRBV12-4 and TRBJ2-5, with D possibly TRBD2 on 6 matching bases. Trimming took off 8 bases at V and 2 bases at J, with 12 bases between the two ends. The CDR3 extends over 13 amino acids.

The chain has TRBV28 and TRBJ2-7, with D perhaps TRBD1 or TRBD2 (5 bases each). The CDR3 consists of 13 residues. Trimming shortened V by 4 bases and J by 7 bases, and 14 bases separated the two germline ends. Germline V lookup: CDR1 MDHEN, CDR2 SYDVKM. Here the CDR3 reads CASSWRLGGEQYF. The CDR3 nucleotides read TGTGCCAGCAGTTGGCGCCTTGGGGGAGAGCAGTACTTC. Full variable domain (missing parts from reference TRBV28 and TRBJ2-7): DVKVTQSSRYLVKRTGEKVFLECVQDMDHENMFWYRQDPGLGLRLIYFSYDVKMKEKGDIPEGYSVSREKKERFSLILESASTNQTSMYLCASSWRLGGEQYFGPGTRLTVT.

This clonotype was seen many times. CDR3 residues: CASSWGLAGSGNIQYF. CDR3 coding DNA: TGTGCCAGTAGTTGGGGCCTAGCGGGAAGTGGGAACATTCAGTACTTC. V is TRBV19 and J is TRBJ2-4; 9 nucleotides agree with TRBD2. The length of the CDR3 is 16 residues. The germline V gene encodes CDR1 LNHDA and CDR2 SQIVND (reference sequence). V was clipped by 5 bases and J by 7 bases; unmatched bases: 12.

This clonotype was counted a single time. The chain joins TRBV6-2 or TRBV6-3 to TRBJ2-7; 9 positions match TRBD1. Germline CDR1 reads MNHEY; CDR2 reads SVGEGT. The length of the CDR3 is 15 residues. V gave up 7 bases and J gave up 6 bases; unmatched junction bases: 13. CDR3 DNA sequence: TGTGCCAGCACCAATTCAGGGACAGGGACTGGCGAGCAGTACTTC. Its protein is CASTNSGTGTGEQYF.

This clonotype was counted at least ten times. V and J are TRBV11-1 and TRBJ1-2; the D is unclear. Between the trimmed V and J ends, which lost 4 bases and 0 bases, there was a span of 15 bases. CDR1 and CDR2 from the germline V gene are SGHAT and FQDESV (reference sequence). CDR3 length: 16 amino acids. The CDR3 DNA reads as TGTGCCAGCAGCTCCCCTCGGTCGGGCCCTAACTATGGCTACACCTTC. Amino acids: CASSSPRSGPNYGYTF. Full variable domain (outside the CDR3, taken from reference TRBV11-1 and TRBJ1-2): EAEVAQSPRYKITEKSQAVAFWCDPISGHATLYWYRQILGQGPELLVQFQDESVVDDSQLPKDRFSAERLKGVDSTLKIQPAELGDSAMYLCASSSPRSGPNYGYTFGSGTRLTVV.

Ten or more counts support this clonotype. This chain joins TRBV7-3 and TRBJ2-7; D gene uncertain. Per the germline V gene, CDR1 is SGHTA and CDR2 is FQGTGA. The V and J ends lost 4 bases and 2 bases respectively, with 15 bases between them. This CDR3 is 15 amino acids long. CDR3 nucleotide sequence: TGTGCCAGCAGCTCCCTTGGCGGCGGAGCCTACGAGCAGTACTTC. This gives the protein CASSSLGGGAYEQYF.

This clonotype was seen many times. V is TRBV2 and J is TRBJ2-7, with a tentative D call TRBD1 (6 bases). Germline CDR1 reads SNHLY; CDR2 reads FYNNEI. There are 12 residues in the CDR3. Trimming cost V 9 bases and J 3 bases, with 12 bases left between them. CDR3 region: CARGDTRYEQYF. CDR3 DNA sequence: TGTGCCAGAGGGGACACCCGCTACGAGCAGTACTTC.

The V gene is TRBV11-2, the J gene TRBJ2-5; 8 nucleotides align to TRBD2. This CDR3 has 15 residues. The ends lost 5 bases at V and 0 bases at J; junction bases unmatched: 5. CDR1 is SGHAT, CDR2 FQNNGV, per germline. DNA of the CDR3: TGTGCCAGCAGCCCTCGACTAGCGAACCAAGAGACCCAGTACTTC. This translates into CASSPRLANQETQYF.

The table lists this clonotype with many counts. The rearrangement uses TRBV6-6 and TRBJ1-2; 7 nucleotides line up with TRBD1. J was trimmed by 3 bases and V by 4 bases; bases with no gene match: 2. The CDR3 length is 13 residues. Germline V lookup: CDR1 MNHNY, CDR2 SVGAGI (reference sequence). The CDR3 DNA follows: TGTGCCAGCAGTTCAGGGACAGACTATGGCTACACCTTC. This sequence encodes CASSSGTDYGYTF.

This clonotype was seen repeatedly, ten times or more. The V and J genes are TRBV24-1 and TRBJ2-2, with D tentatively TRBD2 (5 bases). Germline V gives CDR1 KGHDR, CDR2 SFDVKD. This CDR3 has 17 amino acids. V dropped 1 base and J dropped 1 base, with 12 bases sitting between them. The CDR3 sequence: CATSDFGGKGNTGELFF. The DNA for the CDR3 is TGTGCCACCAGTGATTTCGGAGGAAAAGGGAACACCGGGGAGCTGTTTTTT.

This clonotype was observed once. The chain is built from TRBV2 and TRBJ2-7, with D possibly matching TRBD1 (5 bases). V shed 7 bases and J shed 0 bases, with 10 bases lying between them. The CDR3 has 13 residues. Germline V lookup: CDR1 SNHLY, CDR2 FYNNEI. CDR3 protein: CASNQGYSYEQYF. Here the CDR3 DNA reads TGTGCCAGCAATCAGGGATACTCCTACGAGCAGTACTTC.

The chain links TRBV12-3 or TRBV12-4 to TRBJ1-2, with TRBD1 as a possible D gene (5 bases). The CDR3 has 15 residues. Deletions cut 6 bases from V and 5 bases from J, with 19 bases between. The CDR3: CASSQAAGFEYGYTF. DNA of the CDR3: TGTGCCAGCAGCCAAGCTGCAGGGTTTGAGTATGGCTACACCTTC.

The chain joins TRBV7-8 to TRBJ2-7; D is uncertain. Trimming took 3 bases from V and 2 from J, leaving 8 bases between them. The CDR3 is made up of 13 amino acids. Germline CDR1 SGHVS, CDR2 FQNEAQ. CDR3 nucleotides: TGTGCCAGCAGCTTGGCGGACGCCTACGAGCAGTACTTC. Translated: CASSLADAYEQYF.

Many counts were recorded for this clonotype. This chain uses TRBV2 with TRBJ2-4; D tentatively fits TRBD1 or TRBD2 (5 bases each). This CDR3 region has 13 residues. Germline V lookup: CDR1 SNHLY, CDR2 FYNNEI. Trimming took off 11 bases at V and 3 bases at J, with 14 bases between the two ends. This chain's CDR3 is CARSGGNKNIQYF. The CDR3 nucleotides read TGTGCCCGATCTGGGGGAAACAAAAACATTCAGTACTTC.

This clonotype was observed many times. The chain combines TRBV12-3 or TRBV12-4 with TRBJ1-5; D gene unclear. This CDR3 spans 12 amino acids. V lost 6 bases to trimming and J lost 4 bases, with 7 bases between them. In nucleotides, the CDR3 is TGTGCCAGCAGCCCGACTAATCAGCCCCAGCATTTT. Amino acids: CASSPTNQPQHF.

The chain carries TRBV20-1 and TRBJ2-5; no definite D call. Trimming pared 0 bases from V and 5 bases from J, leaving 13 bases between. CDR1 DFQATT and CDR2 SNEGSKA come from the germline V gene (reference sequence). This CDR3 is built from 14 residues. CDR3 DNA sequence: TGCAGTGCTAGAGATCTGGCCCGGGCTGAGACCCAGTACTTC. As protein: CSARDLARAETQYF.